This T cell receptor (beta chain) was profiled in a study of blood T cell repertoires in COVID-19. The wider study: From the United States, Italy and Spain came samples of acute and convalescent COVID-19. Nucleic acid was either cDNA or gDNA, and it came from T cells, B-cell-depleted T cells, or PBMCs.

The germline V gene encodes CDR1 LNHNV and CDR2 YYDKDF (reference sequence). This CDR3 spans 13 amino acids. Trimming took 4 bases from V and 8 from J, leaving 14 bases between them. In the original processing: Quantification of nucleated cells was approximated via reference gene primer amplification. Clones were sequenced by immunoSEQ multiplex PCR, and TCRdb holds only the in-frame ones, with some missing. Clone size and the V and J calls come from that table; the DNA yielded D and trimming. The sample has about 200,000 clones, over 75% seen once. The origin of this receptor is a man over 45 who had recovered from COVID-19. This chain connects TRBV15 to TRBJ1-2; a possible D gene is TRBD1 (5 bases). What was sequenced was peripheral blood. CDR3 amino acids: CATSTGQRRGYTF. CDR3 DNA: TGTGCCACCAGCACTGGACAAAGAAGAGGCTACACCTTC.